The 24 T cell receptor beta chains below were found in one sample sequenced in a study of blood T cell repertoires in COVID-19. Method: immunoSEQ multiplex PCR; TCRdb's copy keeps in-frame clones and lacks some. The sample holds under 150,000 clones, roughly 84% seen once. Specimen: peripheral blood. The source of these receptors is a woman aged 65 to 85 who had recovered from COVID-19.

The gene calls are TRBV19 and TRBJ2-7; 9 positions agree with TRBD2. The V gene end was trimmed by 6 bases and the J gene end by 4 bases; junction bases not matched to a gene: 10. The germline V gene encodes CDR1 LNHDA and CDR2 SQIVND (reference sequence). This CDR3 comprises 15 residues. The CDR3 DNA reads TGTGCCAGTAGGACTAATGCGGGGGGGGCTTACGAGCAGTACTTC. It yields the protein CASRTNAGGAYEQYF. The complete variable domain, with remaining parts taken from reference TRBV19 and TRBJ2-7, reads DGGITQSPKYLFRKEGQNVTLSCEQNLNHDAMYWYRQDPGQGLRLIYYSQIVNDFQKGDIAEGYSVSREKKESFPLTVTSAQKNPTAFYLCASRTNAGGAYEQYFGPGTRLTVT.

The sample holds one count of this clone. V gene TRBV6-5 combines with J gene TRBJ1-6, with 8 nucleotides matching TRBD1. The CDR3 is 15 residues long. Germline CDR1 and CDR2: MNHEY and SVGAGI. With V trimmed by 5 bases and J by 6 bases, 6 bases remained unmatched. CDR3 in DNA: TGTGCCAGCAGTCCTAGGACAGGGAGTAATTCACCCCTCCACTTT. Its protein is CASSPRTGSNSPLHF.

This clone was detected once. The genes are TRBV15 and TRBJ2-1; 11 bases are shared with TRBD1. Unmatched junction bases numbered 2, after V lost 3 bases and J lost 7 bases. The length of the CDR3 is 14 residues. Germline CDR1 and CDR2: LNHNV and YYDKDF (reference sequence). DNA for the CDR3: TGTGCCACCAGCAGGGGGACAGGGGGGAATGAGCAGTTCTTC. Protein product: CATSRGTGGNEQFF.

The CDR3 DNA reads TGTGCCAGCAGTTACAGAGGAAACACCGGGGAGCTGTTTTTT. This gives the protein CASSYRGNTGELFF. The chain is built from TRBV6-5 and TRBJ2-2; D is unresolved. Trimming shortened V by 2 bases and J by 2 bases, and 6 bases separated the two germline ends. Germline V lookup: CDR1 MNHEY, CDR2 SVGAGI. CDR3 size: 14 residues.

This sequence joins TRBV3-1 (or the pseudogene TRBV3-2) and TRBJ2-3; perhaps TRBD1 as D (7 bases). The CDR3 length is 13 residues. CDR1 is LGHDT, CDR2 YNNKEL, per germline (reference sequence). Trimming took off 4 bases at V and 10 bases at J, with 15 bases between the two ends. The DNA of the CDR3 is TGTGCCAGCAGCCCCAGGGGGGAGAGGTCGCAGTATTTT. Translating it yields CASSPRGERSQYF.

The chain has TRBV5-6 and TRBJ2-7; 10 bases are a match to TRBD1. CDR3 length: 14 residues. Trimming took 3 bases from V and 2 from J; bases not matched to a gene: 2. In germline, CDR1 is SGHDT, CDR2 YYEEEE. For the CDR3, the DNA is TGTGCCAGCAGCTGGGACAGGGGAGCCTACGAGCAGTACTTC. Amino acid sequence: CASSWDRGAYEQYF.

This clone came up once. V is TRBV7-2 and J is TRBJ1-5; 8 nucleotides line up with TRBD1. With 5 bases clipped from V and 6 bases from J, the junction kept 12 bases outside the gene matches. Germline V gene lookup returns CDR1 SGHTA and CDR2 FQGNSA. The CDR3 covers 16 residues. DNA of the CDR3: TGTGCCAGCAGCCCAAAGACAGGGGTGGGGAGTCAGCCCCAGCATTTT. Amino acids: CASSPKTGVGSQPQHF.

The chain carries TRBV5-1 and TRBJ2-1, with TRBD2 matching over 13 bases. CDR3 size: 15 residues. CDR1 is SGHRS, CDR2 YFSETQ, per germline. V shed 0 bases and J 7 bases; nucleotides not matched to a gene: 1. The CDR3: CASSLGGLAGNEQFF. The CDR3 DNA reads TGCGCCAGCAGCTTGGGGGGACTAGCGGGAAATGAGCAGTTCTTC.

This clone has more than one count but fewer than ten. The chain recombines TRBV9 with TRBJ1-2; TRBD1 matches at 7 bases. Germline-derived CDR1 and CDR2 are SGDLS and YYNGEE. V lost 3 bases to trimming and J lost 2 bases; unmatched junction nucleotides: 4. CDR3 size: 14 residues. The CDR3 loop is CASSEQGQNYGYTF. The CDR3 DNA reads TGTGCCAGCAGCGAGCAGGGACAGAACTATGGCTACACCTTC.

The chain has TRBV6-5 and TRBJ1-2; D perhaps matches TRBD1 (5 bases). The CDR3 has 13 residues. CDR1 MNHEY and CDR2 SVGAGI come from the germline V gene. Trimming cost V 6 bases and J 1 base, with 9 bases left between them. CDR3 sequence: CASSLGVNYGYTF. CDR3 DNA sequence: TGTGCCAGCAGCCTAGGGGTTAACTATGGCTACACCTTC.

The V gene is TRBV4-1, the J gene TRBJ2-7; 10 bases are a match to TRBD1. The CDR3 covers 16 residues. Unmatched junction bases numbered 13, after V lost 6 bases and J lost 5 bases. Germline CDR1 MGHRA, CDR2 YSYEKL. DNA of the CDR3: TGCGCCAGCAGGTACAACTCCGGGACAGGGGACCACGAGCAGTACTTC. This translates into CASRYNSGTGDHEQYF.

This chain connects TRBV6-5 to TRBJ2-1, with 7 bases fitting TRBD1. This CDR3 has 15 amino acids. From germline, CDR1 is MNHEY and CDR2 SVGAGI. Trimming removed 0 bases from V and 7 bases from J; junction bases left unmatched: 6. This CDR3 reads CASSYSVTGKNEQFF. For the CDR3, the DNA is TGTGCCAGCAGTTACTCGGTGACAGGGAAAAATGAGCAGTTCTTC.

The V call is TRBV6-5, the J call TRBJ1-1; TRBD1 might be the D (5 bases). Trimming removed 5 bases from V and 11 bases from J, with 15 bases in between. The germline CDR1 and CDR2 sequences are MNHEY and SVGAGI. The CDR3 sequence is 12 residues long. The CDR3 nucleotides are TGTGCCAGCAGTCCCCAGGGAGGTGGTGCTTTCTTT. Translation: CASSPQGGGAFF.

V and J are TRBV11-2 and TRBJ2-7; TRBD2 is a possible D gene (5 bases). CDR1 and CDR2 (germline): SGHAT, FQNNGV. Trimming took 5 bases from V and 3 from J, leaving 20 bases between them. This CDR3 contains 16 residues. DNA of the CDR3: TGTGCCAGCAGCCCCCGGGATACCGTATCCCTCTACGAGCAGTACTTC. Translated: CASSPRDTVSLYEQYF.

The chain carries TRBV27 and TRBJ2-1, with D tentatively TRBD2 (5 bases). Germline assignment: CDR1 MNHEY and CDR2 SMNVEV (reference sequence). V was cut by 8 bases and J by 0 bases, with 17 bases left in between. There are 16 residues in the CDR3. CDR3 protein: CASFARPGSSYNEQFF. In nucleotides, the CDR3 is TGTGCCAGCTTCGCCCGCCCGGGGAGCTCCTACAATGAGCAGTTCTTC.

V is TRBV30 and J is TRBJ1-3, with a tentative D call TRBD1 (6 bases). The CDR3 is made up of 17 amino acids. Germline lookup yields CDR1 GTSNPN and CDR2 SVGIG (reference sequence). Trimming removed 0 bases from V and 0 bases from J, with 15 bases in between. The CDR3 bases are TGTGCCTGGAGTGTACACTCGGGGGGCCTCTCTGGAAACACCATATATTTT. Amino acids: CAWSVHSGGLSGNTIYF.

The chain combines TRBV7-3 with TRBJ2-2, with TRBD2 as a possible D gene (5 bases). V gave up 4 bases and J gave up 5 bases, with 14 bases separating them. Per germline, CDR1 SGHTA and CDR2 FQGTGA. CDR3 length equals 15 residues. The CDR3 nucleotides are TGTGCCAGCAGCTGGGCGGGCCCGGAGACCGGGGAGCTGTTTTTT. This gives the protein CASSWAGPETGELFF.

V and J are TRBV2 and TRBJ2-2; D perhaps matches TRBD1 (5 bases). The CDR3 has 18 residues. Germline V gene lookup returns CDR1 SNHLY and CDR2 FYNNEI. V lost 4 bases and J 1 base, leaving 19 bases between the germline ends. The CDR3 loop reads CASSAPTDNPWNTGELFF. The CDR3, as DNA: TGTGCCAGCAGTGCCCCCACGGACAACCCCTGGAACACCGGGGAGCTGTTTTTT.

The CDR3 DNA sequence: TGCGCCAGCAGCTTGGGCGGACTAGCGTGGACAGATACGCAGTATTTT. Translation gives CASSLGGLAWTDTQYF. The chain employs TRBV5-1 and TRBJ2-3; 9 nucleotides match TRBD2. V was pared by 0 bases and J by 3 bases, with 5 bases of the junction left unmatched. CDR1 is SGHRS and CDR2 is YFSETQ in the germline V gene. The CDR3 is 16 amino acids.

The chain carries TRBV7-2 and TRBJ2-5; 12 positions agree with TRBD2. The CDR3 covers 15 residues. Germline loops: CDR1 SGHTA, CDR2 FQGNSA. The junction had 2 bases not matched to a gene; V was cut back by 1 base and J by 5 bases. The CDR3 DNA follows: TGTGCCAGCAGCTTAGGCCTAGCGGGAGGGGAGACCCAGTACTTC. Amino acid sequence: CASSLGLAGGETQYF.

The chain joins TRBV18 to TRBJ2-5; 7 bases fit TRBD2. Germline lookup yields CDR1 KGHSH and CDR2 LQKENI. V lost 3 bases to trimming and J lost 5 bases; unmatched junction nucleotides: 6. The CDR3 runs to 14 residues. CDR3 in amino acids: CASSPRNGGETQYF. As DNA, the CDR3 is TGTGCCAGCTCACCGAGGAACGGGGGGGAGACCCAGTACTTC. The full variable domain, completed using reference TRBV18 and TRBJ2-5, is NAGVMQNPRHLVRRRGQEARLRCSPMKGHSHVYWYRQLPEEGLKFMVYLQKENIIDESGMPKERFSAEFPKEGPSILRIQQVVRGDSAAYFCASSPRNGGETQYFGPGTRLLVL.

V usage is TRBV11-2 and J usage is TRBJ2-3; 7 bases are shared with TRBD2. The ends lost 2 bases at V and 5 bases at J; junction bases unmatched: 10. This CDR3 has 16 amino acids. CDR1 SGHAT and CDR2 FQNNGV come from the germline V gene. For the CDR3, the DNA is TGTGCCAGCAGCTTACTGGGGGGAGGGCCCGTAGATACGCAGTATTTT. It encodes CASSLLGGGPVDTQYF. Together with reference TRBV11-2 and TRBJ2-3, the CDR3 gives the full variable domain: EAGVAQSPRYKIIEKRQSVAFWCNPISGHATLYWYQQILGQGPKLLIQFQNNGVVDDSQLPKDRFSAERLKGVDSTLKIQPAKLEDSAVYLCASSLLGGGPVDTQYFGPGTRLTVL.

The chain has TRBV5-1 and TRBJ1-3, with D possibly being TRBD1 (6 bases). There are 16 residues in the CDR3. Germline V lookup: CDR1 SGHRS, CDR2 YFSETQ. Trimming removed 0 bases at V and 4 bases at J, with 14 bases between. The CDR3 DNA reads as TGCGCCAGCAGCTTGGGCCCCTCAGGGGCCGGAAACACCATATATTTT. Translated: CASSLGPSGAGNTIYF.

The genes are TRBV30 and TRBJ2-5; D not certain. This CDR3 region has 10 residues. Germline V gene sequence: CDR1 GTSNPN, CDR2 SVGIG (reference sequence). V was cut by 2 bases and J by 5 bases, with 3 bases left in between. The CDR3 DNA reads TGTGCCTGGAGTTCGGAGACCCAGTACTTC. Its protein product is CAWSSETQYF.